This TCR beta chain derives from a study of CD8 T cells in ankylosing spondylitis. Germline V lookup: CDR1 LGHDT, CDR2 YNNKEL (reference sequence). Trimming cost V 0 bases and J 3 bases, with 6 bases left between them. CDR3 length: 14 amino acids. The table lists this clonotype with many counts. TCRdb passed the 5' RACE reads through MiXCR, listing each CDR3 protein once. The sample lists tens of thousands of distinct CDR3 sequences, 6% occurring once. The clonotype originates from a male donor with ankylosing spondylitis or in good health (not recorded which). The V call is TRBV3-1, the J call TRBJ2-4; D is unresolved. The material sequenced was blood, either unsorted or a sorted T cell fraction (not recorded which). CDR3 bases: TGTGCCAGCAGCCAAGAAGGAATCAAAAACATTCAGTACTTC. Translation: CASSQEGIKNIQYF.